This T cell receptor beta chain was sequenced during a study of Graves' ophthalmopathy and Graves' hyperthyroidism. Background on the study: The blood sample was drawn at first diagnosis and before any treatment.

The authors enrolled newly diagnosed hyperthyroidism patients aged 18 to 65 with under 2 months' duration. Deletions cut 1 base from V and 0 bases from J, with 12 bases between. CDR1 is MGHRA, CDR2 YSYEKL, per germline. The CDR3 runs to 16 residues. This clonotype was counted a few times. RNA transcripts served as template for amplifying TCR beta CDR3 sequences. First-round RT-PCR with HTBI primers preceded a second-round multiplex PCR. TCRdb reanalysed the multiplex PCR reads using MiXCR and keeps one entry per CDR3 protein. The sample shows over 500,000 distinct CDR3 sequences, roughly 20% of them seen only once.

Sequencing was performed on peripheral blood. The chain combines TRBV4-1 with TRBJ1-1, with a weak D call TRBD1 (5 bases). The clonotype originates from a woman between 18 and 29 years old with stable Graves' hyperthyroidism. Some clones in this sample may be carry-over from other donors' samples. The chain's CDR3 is CASSQGQGYMNTEAFF. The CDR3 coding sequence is TGCGCCAGCAGCCAAGGGCAGGGCTACATGAACACTGAAGCTTTCTTT.